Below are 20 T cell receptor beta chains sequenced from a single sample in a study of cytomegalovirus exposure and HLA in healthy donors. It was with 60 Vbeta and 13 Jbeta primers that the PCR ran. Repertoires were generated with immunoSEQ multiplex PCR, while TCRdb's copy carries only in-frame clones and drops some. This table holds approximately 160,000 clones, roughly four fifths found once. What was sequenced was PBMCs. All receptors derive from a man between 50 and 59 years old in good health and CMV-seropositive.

This CDR3 reads CAWSISFGGGVDRTDTQYF. CDR3 nucleotides: TGTGCCTGGAGTATCTCTTTTGGCGGGGGGGTTGATCGCACAGATACGCAGTATTTT. The chain joins TRBV30 to TRBJ2-3, with TRBD2 matching over 9 bases. Germline V gene sequence: CDR1 GTSNPN, CDR2 SVGIG (reference sequence). The CDR3 runs 19 residues. The trim removed 2 bases at V and 1 base at J, leaving 16 bases unmatched.

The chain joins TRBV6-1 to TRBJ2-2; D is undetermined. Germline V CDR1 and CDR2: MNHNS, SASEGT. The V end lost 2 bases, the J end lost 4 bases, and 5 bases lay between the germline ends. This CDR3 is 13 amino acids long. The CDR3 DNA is TGTGCCAGCAGTGAACGGAGCACCGGGGAGCTGTTTTTT. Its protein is CASSERSTGELFF.

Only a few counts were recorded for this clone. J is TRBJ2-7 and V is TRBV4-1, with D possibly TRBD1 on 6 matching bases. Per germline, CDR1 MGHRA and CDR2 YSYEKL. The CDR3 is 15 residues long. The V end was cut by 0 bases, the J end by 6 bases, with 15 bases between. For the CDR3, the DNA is TGCGCCAGCAGCCAAGATAGAACAGGGCTGGGCGAGCAGTACTTC. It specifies CASSQDRTGLGEQYF.

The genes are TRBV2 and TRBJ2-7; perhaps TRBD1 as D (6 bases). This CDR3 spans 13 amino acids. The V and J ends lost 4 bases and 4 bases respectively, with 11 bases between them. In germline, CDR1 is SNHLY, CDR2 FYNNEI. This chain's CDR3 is CASSGTGHYEQYF. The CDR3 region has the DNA TGTGCCAGCAGTGGAACAGGGCATTACGAGCAGTACTTC.

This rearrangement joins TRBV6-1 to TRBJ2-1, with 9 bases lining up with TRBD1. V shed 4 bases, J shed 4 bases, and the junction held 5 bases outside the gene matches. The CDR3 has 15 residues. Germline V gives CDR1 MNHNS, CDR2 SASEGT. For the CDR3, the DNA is TGTGCCAGCAGTGGAGGGACAGGGAGGTACAATGAGCAGTTCTTC. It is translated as CASSGGTGRYNEQFF.

This CDR3 reads CASSLNGQSYNSPLHF. DNA for the CDR3: TGTGCCAGCAGCTTAAATGGACAGAGTTATAATTCACCCCTCCACTTT. The chain is built from TRBV7-2 and TRBJ1-6, with D tentatively TRBD1 (6 bases). V was shortened by 2 bases and J by 4 bases, with 12 bases between the two germline ends. Germline V gene data show CDR1 as SGHTA and CDR2 as FQGNSA. The CDR3 extends over 16 amino acids.

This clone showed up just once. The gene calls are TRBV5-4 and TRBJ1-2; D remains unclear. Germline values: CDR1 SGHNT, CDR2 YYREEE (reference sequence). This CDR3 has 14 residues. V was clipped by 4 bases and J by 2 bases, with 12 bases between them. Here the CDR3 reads CASSVQSSNYGYTF. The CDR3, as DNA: TGTGCCAGCAGCGTACAGTCTTCAAACTATGGCTACACCTTC. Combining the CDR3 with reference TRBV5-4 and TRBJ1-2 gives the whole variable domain ETGVTQSPTHLIKTRGQQVTLRCSSQSGHNTVSWYQQALGQGPQFIFQYYREEENGRGNFPPRFSGLQFPNYSSELNVNALELDDSALYLCASSVQSSNYGYTFGSGTRLTVV.

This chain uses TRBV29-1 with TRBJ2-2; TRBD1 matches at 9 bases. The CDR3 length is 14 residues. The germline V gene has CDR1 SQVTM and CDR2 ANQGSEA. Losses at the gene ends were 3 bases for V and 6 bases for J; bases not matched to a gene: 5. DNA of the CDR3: TGCAGCGTTGAGCCGGGACAGGGAGCCGGGGAGCTGTTTTTT. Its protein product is CSVEPGQGAGELFF.

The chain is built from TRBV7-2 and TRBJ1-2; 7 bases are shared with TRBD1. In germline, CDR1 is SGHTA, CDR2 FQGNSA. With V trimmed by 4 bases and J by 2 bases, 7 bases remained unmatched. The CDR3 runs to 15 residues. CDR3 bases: TGTGCCAGCAGCTACAACAGGGGAAGGAACTATGGCTACACCTTC. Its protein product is CASSYNRGRNYGYTF.

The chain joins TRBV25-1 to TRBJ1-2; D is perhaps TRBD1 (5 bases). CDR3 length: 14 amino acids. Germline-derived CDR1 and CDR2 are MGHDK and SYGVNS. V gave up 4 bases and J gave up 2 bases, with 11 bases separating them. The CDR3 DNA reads TGTGCCAGCAGTGCTTTTCCAGGGAACTATGGCTACACCTTC. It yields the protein CASSAFPGNYGYTF.

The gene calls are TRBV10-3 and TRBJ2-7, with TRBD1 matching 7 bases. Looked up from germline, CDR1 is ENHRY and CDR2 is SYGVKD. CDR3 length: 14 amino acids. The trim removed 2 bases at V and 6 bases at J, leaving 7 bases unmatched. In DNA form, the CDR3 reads TGTGCCATCAGTGAGAGACAGGGAATGGCCGAGCAGTACTTC. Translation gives CAISERQGMAEQYF.

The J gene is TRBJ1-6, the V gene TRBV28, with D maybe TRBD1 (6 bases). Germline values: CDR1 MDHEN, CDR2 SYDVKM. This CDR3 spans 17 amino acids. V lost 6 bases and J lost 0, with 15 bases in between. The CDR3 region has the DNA TGTGCCAGCAGGGTTCCCACAGGGAGCTCCTATAATTCACCCCTCCACTTT. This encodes CASRVPTGSSYNSPLHF.

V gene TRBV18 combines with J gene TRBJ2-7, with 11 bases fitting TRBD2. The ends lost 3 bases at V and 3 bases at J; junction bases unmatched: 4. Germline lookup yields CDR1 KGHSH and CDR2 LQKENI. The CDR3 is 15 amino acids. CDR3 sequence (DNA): TGTGCCAGCTCACCGCCGGGACTAGCGGTCTACGAGCAGTACTTC. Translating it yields CASSPPGLAVYEQYF.

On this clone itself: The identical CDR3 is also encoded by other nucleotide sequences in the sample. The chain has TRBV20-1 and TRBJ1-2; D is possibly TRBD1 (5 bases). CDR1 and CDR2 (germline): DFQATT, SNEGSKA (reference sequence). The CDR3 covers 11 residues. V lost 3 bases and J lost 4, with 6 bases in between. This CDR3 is CSARQGYGYTF. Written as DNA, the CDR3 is TGCAGTGCTAGGCAGGGCTATGGCTACACCTTC.

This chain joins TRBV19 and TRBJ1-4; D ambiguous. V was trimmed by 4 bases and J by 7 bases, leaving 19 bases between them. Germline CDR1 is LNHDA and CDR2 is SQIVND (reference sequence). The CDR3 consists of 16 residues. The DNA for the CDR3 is TGTGCCAGTAGTAAGGCTCCGGAGAGTTTATTTGAAAAACTGTTTTTT. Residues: CASSKAPESLFEKLFF.

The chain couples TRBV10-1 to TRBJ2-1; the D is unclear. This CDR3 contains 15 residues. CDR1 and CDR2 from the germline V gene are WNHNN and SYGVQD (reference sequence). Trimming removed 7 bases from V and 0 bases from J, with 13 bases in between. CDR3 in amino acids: CASTQVPSSYNEQFF. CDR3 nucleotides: TGCGCCAGCACGCAGGTACCGAGCTCCTACAATGAGCAGTTCTTC.

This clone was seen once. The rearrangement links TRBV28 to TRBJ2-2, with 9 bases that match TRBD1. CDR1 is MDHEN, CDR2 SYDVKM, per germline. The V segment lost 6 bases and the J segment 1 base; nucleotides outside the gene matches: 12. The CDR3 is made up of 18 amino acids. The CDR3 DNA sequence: TGTGCCAGCAGATCGGGACAGGGATCTGTCTGGAACACCGGGGAGCTGTTTTTT. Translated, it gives CASRSGQGSVWNTGELFF.

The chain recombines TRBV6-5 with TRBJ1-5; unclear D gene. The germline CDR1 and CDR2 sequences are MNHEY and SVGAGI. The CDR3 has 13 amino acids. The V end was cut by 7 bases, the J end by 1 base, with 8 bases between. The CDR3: CASKGESNQPQHF. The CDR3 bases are TGTGCCAGCAAGGGAGAGAGCAATCAGCCCCAGCATTTT.

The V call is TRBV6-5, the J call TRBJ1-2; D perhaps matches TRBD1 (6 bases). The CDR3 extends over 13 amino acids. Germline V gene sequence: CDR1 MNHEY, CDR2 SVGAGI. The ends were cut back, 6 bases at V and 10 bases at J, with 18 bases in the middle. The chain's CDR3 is CASRTAGTIHYTF. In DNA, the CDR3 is TGTGCCAGCAGAACAGCCGGGACAATCCACTACACCTTC.

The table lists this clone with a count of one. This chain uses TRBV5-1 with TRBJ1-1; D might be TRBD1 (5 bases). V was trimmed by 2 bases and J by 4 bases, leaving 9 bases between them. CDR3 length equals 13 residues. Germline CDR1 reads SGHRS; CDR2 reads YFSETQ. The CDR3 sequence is CASSFQGGTEAFF. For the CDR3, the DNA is TGCGCCAGCAGCTTTCAGGGAGGCACTGAAGCTTTCTTT.